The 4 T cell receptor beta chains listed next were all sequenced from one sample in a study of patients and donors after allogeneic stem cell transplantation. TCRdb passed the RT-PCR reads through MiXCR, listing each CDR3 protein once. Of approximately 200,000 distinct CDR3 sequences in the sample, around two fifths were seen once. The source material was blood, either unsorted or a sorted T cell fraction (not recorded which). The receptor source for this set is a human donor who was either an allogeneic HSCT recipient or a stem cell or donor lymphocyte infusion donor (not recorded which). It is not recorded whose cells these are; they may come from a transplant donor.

The CDR3 region is CAWSVLSPGGYTF. DNA for the CDR3: TGTGCCTGGAGTGTACTAAGCCCGGGGGGCTACACCTTC. The chain carries TRBV30 and TRBJ1-2; D remains unclear. V dropped 0 bases and J dropped 8 bases, with 13 bases sitting between them. Germline V CDR1 and CDR2: GTSNPN, SVGIG (reference sequence). The CDR3 loop spans 13 amino acids.

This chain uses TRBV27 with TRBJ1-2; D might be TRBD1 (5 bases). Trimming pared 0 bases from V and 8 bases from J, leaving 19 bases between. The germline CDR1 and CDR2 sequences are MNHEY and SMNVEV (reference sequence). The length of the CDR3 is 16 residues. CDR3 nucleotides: TGTGCCAGCAGTTTATCTCTTGGGTACGGGGCGCGGGGCTACACCTTC. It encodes CASSLSLGYGARGYTF.

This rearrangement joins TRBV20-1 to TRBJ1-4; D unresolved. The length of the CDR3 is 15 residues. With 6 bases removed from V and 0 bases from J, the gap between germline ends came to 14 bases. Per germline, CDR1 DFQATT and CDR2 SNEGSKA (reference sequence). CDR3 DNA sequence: TGCAGTGCACGAGAGCCGATGTCAACTAATGAAAAACTGTTTTTT. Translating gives CSAREPMSTNEKLFF.

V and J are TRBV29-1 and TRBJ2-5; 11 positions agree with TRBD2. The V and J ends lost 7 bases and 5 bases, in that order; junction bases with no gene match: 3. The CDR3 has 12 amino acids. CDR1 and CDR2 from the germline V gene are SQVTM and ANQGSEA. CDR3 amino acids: CSASGGQETQYF. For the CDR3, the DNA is TGCAGCGCTAGCGGGGGGCAGGAGACCCAGTACTTC.